The present entry profiles one T cell receptor beta chain with its context. The protocol was immunoSEQ multiplex PCR, while the TCRdb copy is restricted to in-frame clones and leaves out a portion. The top ten clones hold 5.5% of a sample with roughly 67,000 clones, approximately 80% of them seen once. This sample was taken from a study of OX40 agonist ivuxolimab in advanced cancers. The V and J ends lost 4 bases and 5 bases respectively, with 18 bases between them. There are 15 residues in the CDR3. In germline, CDR1 is SGHNT, CDR2 YYREEE (reference sequence). This chain uses TRBV5-4 with TRBJ1-1; D remains ambiguous. Sequencing used CD4+ or CD8+ T cells sorted from blood, obtained in a trial of the OX40 agonist ivuxolimab. The sequence derives from an adult with an advanced solid tumor such as melanoma, head and neck, liver or kidney cancer. The CDR3 DNA follows: TGTGCCAGCAGCAGACCTCTGGGAAGGGAAACTGAAGCTTTCTTT. It yields the protein CASSRPLGRETEAFF.